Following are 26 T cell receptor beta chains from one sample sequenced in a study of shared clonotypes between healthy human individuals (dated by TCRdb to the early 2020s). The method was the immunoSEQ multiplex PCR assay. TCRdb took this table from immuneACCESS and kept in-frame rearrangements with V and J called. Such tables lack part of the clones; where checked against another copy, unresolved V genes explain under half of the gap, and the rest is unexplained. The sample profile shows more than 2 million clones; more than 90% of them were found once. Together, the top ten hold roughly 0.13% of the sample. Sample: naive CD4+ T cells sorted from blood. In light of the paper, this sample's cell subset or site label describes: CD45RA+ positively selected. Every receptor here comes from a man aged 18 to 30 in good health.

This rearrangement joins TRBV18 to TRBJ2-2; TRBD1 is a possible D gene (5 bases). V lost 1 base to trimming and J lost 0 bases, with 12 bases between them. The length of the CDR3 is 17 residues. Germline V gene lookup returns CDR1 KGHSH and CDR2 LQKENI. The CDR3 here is CASSPQVRQPNTGELFF. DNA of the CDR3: TGTGCCAGCTCACCACAAGTAAGACAGCCGAACACCGGGGAGCTGTTTTTT.

CDR3 loop: CASSDTQGTEQFF. The CDR3 coding sequence is TGTGCCAGCAGTGACACCCAGGGGACTGAGCAGTTCTTC. This chain connects TRBV6-1 to TRBJ2-1; weak D call: TRBD1 (6 bases). The CDR3 is made up of 13 amino acids. CDR1 is MNHNS, CDR2 SASEGT, per germline. Between the trimmed V and J ends, which lost 3 bases and 9 bases, there was a span of 12 bases.

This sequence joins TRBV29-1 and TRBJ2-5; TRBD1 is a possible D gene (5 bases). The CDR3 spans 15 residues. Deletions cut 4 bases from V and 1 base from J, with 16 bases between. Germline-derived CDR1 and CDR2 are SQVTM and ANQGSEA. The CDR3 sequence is CSVGGQGDAQETQYF. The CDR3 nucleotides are TGCAGCGTTGGTGGGCAGGGCGACGCCCAAGAGACCCAGTACTTC. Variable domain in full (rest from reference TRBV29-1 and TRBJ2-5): SAVISQKPSRDICQRGTSLTIQCQVDSQVTMMFWYRQQPGQSLTLIATANQGSEATYESGFVIDKFPISRPNLTFSTLTVSNMSPEDSSIYLCSVGGQGDAQETQYFGPGTRLLVL.

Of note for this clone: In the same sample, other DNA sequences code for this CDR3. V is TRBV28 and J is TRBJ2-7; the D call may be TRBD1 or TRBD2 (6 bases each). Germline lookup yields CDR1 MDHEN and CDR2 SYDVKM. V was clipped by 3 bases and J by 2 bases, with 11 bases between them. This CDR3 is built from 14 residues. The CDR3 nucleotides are TGTGCCAGCAGTTTCGGGGGCCCCCCCTACGAGCAGTACTTC. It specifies CASSFGGPPYEQYF.

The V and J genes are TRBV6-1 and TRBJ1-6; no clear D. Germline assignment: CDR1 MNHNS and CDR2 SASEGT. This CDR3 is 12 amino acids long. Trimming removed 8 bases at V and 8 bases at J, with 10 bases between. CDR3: CASGEGYSPLHF. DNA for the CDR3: TGTGCCAGCGGAGAGGGTTATTCACCCCTCCACTTT.

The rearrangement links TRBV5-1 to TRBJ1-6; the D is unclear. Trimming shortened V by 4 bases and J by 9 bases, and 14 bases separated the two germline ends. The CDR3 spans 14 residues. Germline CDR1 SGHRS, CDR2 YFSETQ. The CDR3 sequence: CASSLAPSGSPLHF. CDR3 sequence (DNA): TGCGCCAGCAGCCTTGCACCGTCGGGTTCACCCCTCCACTTT. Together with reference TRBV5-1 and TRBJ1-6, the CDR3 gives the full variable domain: KAGVTQTPRYLIKTRGQQVTLSCSPISGHRSVSWYQQTPGQGLQFLFEYFSETQRNKGNFPGRFSGRQFSNSRSEMNVSTLELGDSALYLCASSLAPSGSPLHFGNGTRLTVT.

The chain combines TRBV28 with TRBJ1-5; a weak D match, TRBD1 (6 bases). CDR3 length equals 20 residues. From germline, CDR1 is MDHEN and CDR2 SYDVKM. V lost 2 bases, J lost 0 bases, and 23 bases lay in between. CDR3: CASSLEVWRGGEYSNQPQHF. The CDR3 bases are TGTGCCAGCAGTTTAGAGGTTTGGAGAGGGGGGGAATATAGCAATCAGCCCCAGCATTTT.

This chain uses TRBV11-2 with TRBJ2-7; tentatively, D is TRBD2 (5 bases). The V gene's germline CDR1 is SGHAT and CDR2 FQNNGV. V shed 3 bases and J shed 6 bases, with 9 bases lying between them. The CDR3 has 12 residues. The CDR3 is CASSFSGGEQYF. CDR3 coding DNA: TGTGCCAGCAGCTTCTCCGGAGGCGAGCAGTACTTC.

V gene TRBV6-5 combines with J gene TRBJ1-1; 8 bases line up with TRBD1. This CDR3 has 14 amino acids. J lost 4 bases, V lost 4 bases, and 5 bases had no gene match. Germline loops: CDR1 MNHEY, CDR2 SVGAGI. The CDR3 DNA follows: TGTGCCAGCAGTTCAGGGGGCGGTGGCACTGAAGCTTTCTTT. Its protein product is CASSSGGGGTEAFF.

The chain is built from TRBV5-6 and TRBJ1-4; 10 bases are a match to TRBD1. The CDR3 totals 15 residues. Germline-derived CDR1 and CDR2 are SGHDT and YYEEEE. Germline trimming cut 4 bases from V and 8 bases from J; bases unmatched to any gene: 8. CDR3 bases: TGTGCCAGCAGCCCGACAGGGGGCGGAGGAGAAAAACTGTTTTTT. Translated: CASSPTGGGGEKLFF.

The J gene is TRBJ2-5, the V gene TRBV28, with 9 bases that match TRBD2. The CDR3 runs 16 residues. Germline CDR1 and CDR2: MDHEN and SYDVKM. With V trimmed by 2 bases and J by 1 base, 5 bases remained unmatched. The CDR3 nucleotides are TGTGCCAGCAGTTTACCGGGACTAGCAGTCCAAGAGACCCAGTACTTC. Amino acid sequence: CASSLPGLAVQETQYF.

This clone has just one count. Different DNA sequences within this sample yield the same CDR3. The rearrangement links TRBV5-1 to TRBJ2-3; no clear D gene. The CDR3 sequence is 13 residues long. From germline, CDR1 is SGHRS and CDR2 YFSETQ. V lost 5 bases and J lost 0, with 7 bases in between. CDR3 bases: TGCGCCAGCAGTCCCTTTAGCACAGATACGCAGTATTTT. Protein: CASSPFSTDTQYF.

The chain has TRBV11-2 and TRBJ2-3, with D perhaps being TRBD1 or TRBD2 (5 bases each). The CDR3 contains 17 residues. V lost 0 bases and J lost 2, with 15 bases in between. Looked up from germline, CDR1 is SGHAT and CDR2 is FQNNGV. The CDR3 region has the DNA TGTGCCAGCAGCTTAGAGGGACGCATGAAAATCACAGATACGCAGTATTTT. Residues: CASSLEGRMKITDTQYF.

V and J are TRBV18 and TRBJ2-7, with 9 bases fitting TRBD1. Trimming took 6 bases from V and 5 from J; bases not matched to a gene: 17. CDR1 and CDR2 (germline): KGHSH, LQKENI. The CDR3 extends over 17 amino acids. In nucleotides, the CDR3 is TGTGCCAGCTCGCCCAGAAATCCTGACAGGGGGAATCACGAGCAGTACTTC. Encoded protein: CASSPRNPDRGNHEQYF.

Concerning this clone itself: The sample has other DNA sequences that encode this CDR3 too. The CDR3 DNA sequence: TGCGCCAGCAGCCAAGACTCTAGCGGTGTAGAGACCCAGTACTTC. This encodes CASSQDSSGVETQYF. The rearrangement links TRBV4-1 to TRBJ2-5; 7 bases line up with TRBD2. With 0 bases clipped from V and 4 bases from J, the junction kept 5 bases outside the gene matches. This CDR3 comprises 15 residues. Germline V gives CDR1 MGHRA, CDR2 YSYEKL.

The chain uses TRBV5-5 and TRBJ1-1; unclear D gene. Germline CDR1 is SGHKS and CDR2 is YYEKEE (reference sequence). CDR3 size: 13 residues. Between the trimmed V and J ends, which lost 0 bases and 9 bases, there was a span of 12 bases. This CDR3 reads CASSLEVGQKAFF. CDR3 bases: TGTGCCAGCAGCTTGGAGGTTGGCCAGAAAGCTTTCTTT.

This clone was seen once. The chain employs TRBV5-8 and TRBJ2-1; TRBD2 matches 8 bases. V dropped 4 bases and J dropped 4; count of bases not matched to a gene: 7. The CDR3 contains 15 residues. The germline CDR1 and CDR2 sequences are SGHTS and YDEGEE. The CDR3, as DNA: TGTGCCAGCAGCCGGAGCGGGAGAGGTTACAATGAGCAGTTCTTC. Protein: CASSRSGRGYNEQFF.

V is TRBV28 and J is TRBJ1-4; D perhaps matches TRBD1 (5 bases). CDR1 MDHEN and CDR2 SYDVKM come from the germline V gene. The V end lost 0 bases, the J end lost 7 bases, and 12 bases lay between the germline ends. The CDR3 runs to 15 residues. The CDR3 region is CASSLWGREGEKLFF. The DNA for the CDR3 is TGTGCCAGCAGTTTATGGGGCAGGGAGGGTGAAAAACTGTTTTTT.

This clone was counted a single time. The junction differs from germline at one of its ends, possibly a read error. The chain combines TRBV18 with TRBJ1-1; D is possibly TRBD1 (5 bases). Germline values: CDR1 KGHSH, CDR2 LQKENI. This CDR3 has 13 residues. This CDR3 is CASSPQENYEAFF. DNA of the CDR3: TGTGCCAGCTCGCCACAGGAAAATTATGAAGCTTTCTTT. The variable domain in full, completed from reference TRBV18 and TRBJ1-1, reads NAGVMQNPRHLVRRRGQEARLRCSPMKGHSHVYWYRQLPEEGLKFMVYLQKENIIDESGMPKERFSAEFPKEGPSILRIQQVVRGDSAAYFCASSPQENYEAFFGQGTRLTVV.

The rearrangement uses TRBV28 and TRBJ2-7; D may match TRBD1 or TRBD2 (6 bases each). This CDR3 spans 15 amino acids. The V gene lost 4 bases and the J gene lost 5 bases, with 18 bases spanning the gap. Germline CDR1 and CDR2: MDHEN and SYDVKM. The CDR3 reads CASSSRWGASHEQYF. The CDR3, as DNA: TGTGCCAGCAGTTCCCGTTGGGGGGCGTCCCACGAGCAGTACTTC.

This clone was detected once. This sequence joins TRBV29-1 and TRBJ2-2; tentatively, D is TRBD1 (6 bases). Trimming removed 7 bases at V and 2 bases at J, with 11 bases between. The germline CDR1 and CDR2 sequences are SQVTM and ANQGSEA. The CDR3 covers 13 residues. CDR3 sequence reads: CSGAQGNTGELFF. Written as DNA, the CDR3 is TGCAGCGGAGCACAGGGAAACACCGGGGAGCTGTTTTTT.

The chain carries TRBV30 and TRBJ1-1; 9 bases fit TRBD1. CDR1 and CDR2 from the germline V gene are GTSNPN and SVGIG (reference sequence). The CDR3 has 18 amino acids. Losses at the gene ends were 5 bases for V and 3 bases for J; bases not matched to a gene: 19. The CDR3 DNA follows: TGTGCCTGGGACGGGACAGGGTTCTGGGGTAGAGAGGACACTGAAGCTTTCTTT. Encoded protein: CAWDGTGFWGREDTEAFF.

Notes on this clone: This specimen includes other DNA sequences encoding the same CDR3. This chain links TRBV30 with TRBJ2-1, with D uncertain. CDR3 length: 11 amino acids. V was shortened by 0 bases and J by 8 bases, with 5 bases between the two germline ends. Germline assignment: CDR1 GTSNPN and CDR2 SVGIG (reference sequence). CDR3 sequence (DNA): TGTGCCTGGAGTGTTTTAGATGAGCAGTTCTTC. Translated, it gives CAWSVLDEQFF.

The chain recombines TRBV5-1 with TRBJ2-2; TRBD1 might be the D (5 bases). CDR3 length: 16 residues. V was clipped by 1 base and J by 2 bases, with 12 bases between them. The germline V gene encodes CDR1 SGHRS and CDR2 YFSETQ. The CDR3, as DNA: TGCGCCAGCAGCTTGCTGGGCAGGGATAACACCGGGGAGCTGTTTTTT. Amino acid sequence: CASSLLGRDNTGELFF.

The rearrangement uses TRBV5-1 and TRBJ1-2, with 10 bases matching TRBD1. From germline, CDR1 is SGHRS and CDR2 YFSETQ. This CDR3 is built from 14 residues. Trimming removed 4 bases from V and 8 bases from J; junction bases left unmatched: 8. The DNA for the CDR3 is TGCGCCAGCAGCCCAGGACAGGGGGTCGAGGGCTACACCTTC. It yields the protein CASSPGQGVEGYTF.

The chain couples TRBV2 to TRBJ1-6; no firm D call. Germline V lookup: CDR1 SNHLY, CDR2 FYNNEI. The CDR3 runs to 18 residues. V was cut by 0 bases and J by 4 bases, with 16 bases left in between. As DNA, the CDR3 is TGTGCCAGCAGTGAAGCAAATGGGTTCCTCGGGTATAATTCACCCCTCCACTTT. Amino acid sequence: CASSEANGFLGYNSPLHF. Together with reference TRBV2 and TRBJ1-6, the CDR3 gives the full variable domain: EPEVTQTPSHQVTQMGQEVILRCVPISNHLYFYWYRQILGQKVEFLVSFYNNEISEKSEIFDDQFSVERPDGSNFTLKIRSTKLEDSAMYFCASSEANGFLGYNSPLHFGNGTRLTVT.